The next 27 T cell receptor beta chains were all read from a single sample in a study of blood T cell repertoires in COVID-19. Clones were read by immunoSEQ multiplex PCR, and TCRdb kept only the in-frame ones, dropping some. The repertoire holds tens of thousands of clones, with around 87% as singletons. Sample: peripheral blood. The receptors derive from a woman aged 60-70 years with acute or convalescent COVID-19.

This clone was detected once. The gene calls are TRBV21-1 and TRBJ2-2; the table assigns TRBD2, which was not confirmed against the DNA. TRBV21-1 is marked as a pseudogene. This CDR3 region has 15 residues. The chain's CDR3 is CASSKWNSGSGELFF. Here the CDR3 DNA reads TGTGCCAGCAGCAAATGGAACAGCGGGTCCGGGGAGCTGTTTTTT.

The J gene is TRBJ2-1, the V gene TRBV24-1; D not resolved. Germline V gives CDR1 KGHDR, CDR2 SFDVKD. Trimming pared 3 bases from V and 5 bases from J, leaving 10 bases between. The CDR3 is 14 amino acids. The CDR3 sequence is CATSDPASDNEQFF. As DNA, the CDR3 is TGTGCCACCAGTGATCCGGCGAGCGACAATGAGCAGTTCTTC.

The chain has TRBV5-1 and TRBJ2-2, with 7 bases aligning to TRBD2. The V segment lost 4 bases and the J segment 5 bases; nucleotides outside the gene matches: 8. The CDR3 has 15 residues. Germline-derived CDR1 and CDR2 are SGHRS and YFSETQ. The CDR3 DNA sequence: TGCGCCAGCAGCCCTGGGGAGGGAGCGACCGGGGAGCTGTTTTTT. Protein sequence: CASSPGEGATGELFF. The variable domain in full, completed from reference TRBV5-1 and TRBJ2-2, reads KAGVTQTPRYLIKTRGQQVTLSCSPISGHRSVSWYQQTPGQGLQFLFEYFSETQRNKGNFPGRFSGRQFSNSRSEMNVSTLELGDSALYLCASSPGEGATGELFFGEGSRLTVL.

The chain recombines TRBV6-5 with TRBJ1-6, with 7 bases that match TRBD1. CDR1 is MNHEY, CDR2 SVGAGI, per germline. CDR3 length equals 14 residues. V lost 10 bases to trimming and J lost 7 bases; unmatched junction nucleotides: 10. CDR3 sequence (DNA): TGTGCCACCCTTCAGACAGGGAGAAATTCACCCCTCCACTTT. Its translation: CATLQTGRNSPLHF.

The V call is TRBV4-1, the J call TRBJ2-7, with TRBD2 matching over 13 bases. From germline, CDR1 is MGHRA and CDR2 YSYEKL. V dropped 1 base and J dropped 0; count of bases not matched to a gene: 9. The CDR3 sequence is 19 residues long. This CDR3 is CASSQVWTSGSGSSYEQYV. CDR3 nucleotide sequence: TGCGCCAGCAGCCAAGTCTGGACTAGCGGGAGTGGAAGCTCCTACGAGCAGTACGTC.

The gene calls are TRBV3-1 (or the pseudogene TRBV3-2) and TRBJ1-4; maybe TRBD1 (6 bases). Deletions cut 4 bases from V and 4 bases from J, with 13 bases between. The CDR3 covers 15 residues. Germline V lookup: CDR1 LGHDT, CDR2 YNNKEL (reference sequence). The CDR3 DNA is TGTGCCAGCAGCCGGCAAGGGGGTTTTAATGAAAAACTGTTTTTT. This sequence encodes CASSRQGGFNEKLFF.

This clone appeared a single time. The rearrangement uses TRBV4-3 and TRBJ2-1; TRBD2 aligns across 12 bases. The J segment lost 10 bases and the V segment lost 0 bases, leaving 4 bases of the junction unmatched. Germline CDR1 LGHNA, CDR2 YSLEER. CDR3 length equals 15 residues. The CDR3 nucleotides are TGCGCCAGCAGCCAAGATCAAGGACTAGCGGGAGAGCAGTTCTTC. Amino acids: CASSQDQGLAGEQFF.

V usage is TRBV18 and J usage is TRBJ1-1; D gene uncertain. Looked up from germline, CDR1 is KGHSH and CDR2 is LQKENI. This CDR3 region has 12 residues. The CDR3 region is CATGKGWTEAFF. The DNA of the CDR3 is TGTGCGACCGGGAAGGGTTGGACTGAAGCTTTCTTT.

This clone has more than one count but fewer than ten. The CDR3 sequence is CASSQDAGTRQPQHF. Here the CDR3 DNA reads TGCGCCAGCAGCCAAGATGCGGGGACCCGGCAGCCCCAGCATTTT. The V call is TRBV4-1, the J call TRBJ1-5, with a tentative D call TRBD1 (5 bases). Germline CDR1 and CDR2: MGHRA and YSYEKL. The length of the CDR3 is 15 residues. With 0 bases removed from V and 7 bases from J, the gap between germline ends came to 13 bases.

The chain links TRBV7-2 to TRBJ2-5, with a weak D call TRBD1 (5 bases). Germline CDR1 SGHTA, CDR2 FQGNSA. There are 13 residues in the CDR3. With 5 bases removed from V and 3 bases from J, the gap between germline ends came to 10 bases. The CDR3 nucleotides read TGTGCCAGCAGCCCTCAGGGCGAAGAGACCCAGTACTTC. This codes for CASSPQGEETQYF.

The chain is built from TRBV9 and TRBJ1-4; 8 positions agree with TRBD1. The V gene end was trimmed by 3 bases and the J gene end by 4 bases; junction bases not matched to a gene: 5. The CDR3 is 15 amino acids. The V gene's germline CDR1 is SGDLS and CDR2 YYNGEE. Here the CDR3 DNA reads TGTGCCAGCAGCGGCGGGACAGGTGGTAATGAAAAACTGTTTTTT. This translates into CASSGGTGGNEKLFF.

This chain links TRBV6-5 with TRBJ2-5; the D gene is possibly TRBD1 (6 bases). V shed 6 bases and J shed 6 bases, with 20 bases lying between them. In germline, CDR1 is MNHEY, CDR2 SVGAGI. CDR3 length equals 15 residues. The CDR3 loop reads CASRVEITGPKTQYF. CDR3 in DNA: TGTGCCAGCAGAGTCGAAATTACAGGGCCGAAGACCCAGTACTTC.

V gene TRBV4-3 combines with J gene TRBJ2-1, with TRBD1 identical over 9 bases. The V segment lost 0 bases and the J segment 3 bases; nucleotides outside the gene matches: 3. The CDR3 contains 16 residues. Germline V gene sequence: CDR1 LGHNA, CDR2 YSLEER. For the CDR3, the DNA is TGCGCCAGCAGCCAAGAGACAGGGGGATTCTACAATGAGCAGTTCTTC. Protein: CASSQETGGFYNEQFF.

This rearrangement joins TRBV7-2 to TRBJ1-6; a possible D gene is TRBD1 (6 bases). Trimming left V 3 bases short and J 5 bases short, with 17 bases between. This CDR3 comprises 17 residues. The germline CDR1 and CDR2 sequences are SGHTA and FQGNSA. The CDR3 nucleotides are TGTGCCAGCAGCTTCGGAACAGGGCTCCCAAATAATTCACCCCTCCACTTT. Translated, it gives CASSFGTGLPNNSPLHF.

This chain connects TRBV7-7 to TRBJ2-3; 10 bases match TRBD1. This CDR3 contains 19 residues. V shed 5 bases and J 2 bases; nucleotides not matched to a gene: 16. Germline V gene lookup returns CDR1 SSHAT and CDR2 FNYEAQ (reference sequence). The CDR3 region is CASSPSGTGVISYTDTQYF. The CDR3 nucleotides are TGTGCCAGCAGCCCATCCGGGACAGGGGTCATATCCTACACAGATACGCAGTATTTT.

The chain uses TRBV30 and TRBJ2-3, with TRBD2 identical over 11 bases. J lost 6 bases, V lost 7 bases, and 9 bases had no gene match. The CDR3 length is 14 residues. CDR1 GTSNPN and CDR2 SVGIG come from the germline V gene (reference sequence). The DNA for the CDR3 is TGTGCCTCTACCGGGACTAGCGGCCGTGATACGCAGTATTTT. Protein: CASTGTSGRDTQYF.

The V call is TRBV30, the J call TRBJ2-1; D might be TRBD2 (5 bases). The CDR3 is 13 residues long. The germline V and J ends were trimmed by 2 bases and 8 bases, with 13 bases remaining between them. Looked up from germline, CDR1 is GTSNPN and CDR2 is SVGIG (reference sequence). The CDR3 coding sequence is TGTGCCTGGAGTAAACAACTAGGCGATGAGCAGTTCTTC. Translating it yields CAWSKQLGDEQFF. Variable domain in full (rest from reference TRBV30 and TRBJ2-1): SQTIHQWPATLVQPVGSPLSLECTVEGTSNPNLYWYRQAAGRGLQLLFYSVGIGQISSEVPQNLSASRPQDRQFILSSKKLLLSDSGFYLCAWSKQLGDEQFFGPGTRLTVL.

The J gene is TRBJ2-5, the V gene TRBV7-6; possibly TRBD1 for D (5 bases). The germline gives CDR1 SGHVS, CDR2 FNYEAQ. V was trimmed by 5 bases and J by 1 base, leaving 14 bases between them. The CDR3 runs 15 residues. CDR3 loop: CASSTFRVSQETQYF. For the CDR3, the DNA is TGTGCCAGCAGCACATTCAGGGTATCCCAAGAGACCCAGTACTTC.

The chain combines TRBV19 with TRBJ1-1; D is unclear. The CDR3 spans 17 residues. V was cut by 0 bases and J by 0 bases, with 14 bases left in between. Germline V gives CDR1 LNHDA, CDR2 SQIVND (reference sequence). As DNA, the CDR3 is TGTGCCAGTAGTATAGATCTATTGGGAGGGCTGAACACTGAAGCTTTCTTT. This gives the protein CASSIDLLGGLNTEAFF. Based on the CDR3 plus reference TRBV19 and TRBJ1-1, the full variable domain is DGGITQSPKYLFRKEGQNVTLSCEQNLNHDAMYWYRQDPGQGLRLIYYSQIVNDFQKGDIAEGYSVSREKKESFPLTVTSAQKNPTAFYLCASSIDLLGGLNTEAFFGQGTRLTVV.

This sequence joins TRBV19 and TRBJ2-3, with TRBD2 identical over 8 bases. This CDR3 region has 14 residues. Germline lookup yields CDR1 LNHDA and CDR2 SQIVND (reference sequence). The junction had 7 bases not matched to a gene; V was cut back by 9 bases and J by 2 bases. The CDR3 DNA is TGTGCCAGCCGACAAGCGGGAGCCACAGATACGCAGTATTTT. Translating it yields CASRQAGATDTQYF. The full variable domain, rest sourced from reference TRBV19 and TRBJ2-3, is DGGITQSPKYLFRKEGQNVTLSCEQNLNHDAMYWYRQDPGQGLRLIYYSQIVNDFQKGDIAEGYSVSREKKESFPLTVTSAQKNPTAFYLCASRQAGATDTQYFGPGTRLTVL.

The chain joins TRBV24-1 to TRBJ2-3; maybe TRBD1 (6 bases). This CDR3 is 14 amino acids long. CDR1 is KGHDR, CDR2 SFDVKD, per germline. V dropped 4 bases and J dropped 1 base, with 8 bases sitting between them. The CDR3 region is CATSDSGGTDTQYF. The CDR3 DNA sequence: TGTGCCACCAGTGACTCAGGGGGCACAGATACGCAGTATTTT.

The chain is built from TRBV5-4 and TRBJ1-1; TRBD1 matches at 8 bases. Germline CDR1 reads SGHNT; CDR2 reads YYREEE (reference sequence). V shed 4 bases and J 0 bases; nucleotides not matched to a gene: 2. This CDR3 has 14 residues. CDR3 in DNA: TGTGCCAGCAGCGGACAGGGCCTGAACACTGAAGCTTTCTTT. Protein product: CASSGQGLNTEAFF.

The chain combines TRBV5-8 with TRBJ2-1, with 8 bases fitting TRBD1. The V gene's germline CDR1 is SGHTS and CDR2 YDEGEE. The CDR3 has 14 amino acids. V lost 0 bases to trimming and J lost 4 bases; unmatched junction nucleotides: 0. The DNA of the CDR3 is TGTGCCAGCAGCTTGGGGACAGGGTACAATGAGCAGTTCTTC. This sequence encodes CASSLGTGYNEQFF.

As regards this clone: At the DNA level, this CDR3 is encoded by other sequences in the same sample as well. The J gene is TRBJ2-5, the V gene TRBV18; 7 bases fit TRBD1. Trimming removed 3 bases from V and 3 bases from J; junction bases left unmatched: 1. This CDR3 is 13 amino acids long. CDR1 and CDR2 (germline): KGHSH, LQKENI. CDR3 nucleotide sequence: TGTGCCAGCTCACCCGGGACAGAAGAGACCCAGTACTTC. Translation: CASSPGTEETQYF.

The rearrangement links TRBV5-5 to TRBJ2-5; 11 bases agree with TRBD1. There are 15 residues in the CDR3. V shed 3 bases, J shed 5 bases, and the junction held 6 bases outside the gene matches. Germline lookup yields CDR1 SGHKS and CDR2 YYEKEE (reference sequence). The CDR3 nucleotides are TGTGCCAGCAGCTGGGGACAGGGGGGCAGGGAGACCCAGTACTTC. Translation gives CASSWGQGGRETQYF.

The V call is TRBV10-3, the J call TRBJ1-1, with D perhaps TRBD1 (5 bases). This CDR3 has 14 residues. Germline CDR1 is ENHRY and CDR2 is SYGVKD. V lost 9 bases, J lost 5 bases, and 19 bases lay in between. This chain's CDR3 is CAMGIGGGKTEAFF. The CDR3, as DNA: TGTGCCATGGGGATCGGGGGAGGGAAGACTGAAGCTTTCTTT.

The chain uses TRBV5-8 and TRBJ1-6; D possibly corresponds to TRBD1 (5 bases). The V end was cut by 0 bases, the J end by 7 bases, with 11 bases between. CDR3 length equals 15 residues. Germline values: CDR1 SGHTS, CDR2 YDEGEE. Written as DNA, the CDR3 is TGTGCCAGCAGCTTGGAAGGGGCTAGGAATTCACCCCTCCACTTT. Its translation: CASSLEGARNSPLHF.